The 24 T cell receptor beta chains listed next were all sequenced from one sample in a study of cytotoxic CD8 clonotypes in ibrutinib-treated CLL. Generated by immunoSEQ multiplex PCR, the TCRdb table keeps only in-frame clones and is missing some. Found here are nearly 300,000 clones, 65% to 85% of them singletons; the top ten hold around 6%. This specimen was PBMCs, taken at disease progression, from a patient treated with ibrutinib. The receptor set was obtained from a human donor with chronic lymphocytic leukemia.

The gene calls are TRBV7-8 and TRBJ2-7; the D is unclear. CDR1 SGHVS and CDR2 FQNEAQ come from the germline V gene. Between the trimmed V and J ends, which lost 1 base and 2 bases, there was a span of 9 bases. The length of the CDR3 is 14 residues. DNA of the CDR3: TGTGCCAGCAGCTTAGACCCGACAACCTACGAGCAGTACTTC. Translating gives CASSLDPTTYEQYF.

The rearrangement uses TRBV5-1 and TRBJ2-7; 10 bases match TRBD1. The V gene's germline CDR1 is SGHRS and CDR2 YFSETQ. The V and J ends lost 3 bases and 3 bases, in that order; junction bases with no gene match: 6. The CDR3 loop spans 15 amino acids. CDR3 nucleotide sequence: TGCGCCAGCAGCTCCGGGACAGGGGCTTTCTACGAGCAGTACTTC. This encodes CASSSGTGAFYEQYF.

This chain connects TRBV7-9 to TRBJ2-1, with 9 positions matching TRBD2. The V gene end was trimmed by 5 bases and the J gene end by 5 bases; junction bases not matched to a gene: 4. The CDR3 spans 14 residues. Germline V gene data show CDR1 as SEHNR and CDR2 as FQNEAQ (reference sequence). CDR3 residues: CASSQGLADNEQFF. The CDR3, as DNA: TGTGCCAGCAGCCAGGGACTAGCTGACAATGAGCAGTTCTTC.

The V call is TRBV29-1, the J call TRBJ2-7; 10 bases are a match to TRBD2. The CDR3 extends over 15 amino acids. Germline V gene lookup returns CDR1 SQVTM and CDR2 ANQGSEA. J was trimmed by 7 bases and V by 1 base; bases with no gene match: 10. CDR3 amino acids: CSVEGGASGRWEQYF. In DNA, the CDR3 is TGCAGCGTTGAAGGTGGGGCTAGCGGGAGATGGGAGCAGTACTTC.

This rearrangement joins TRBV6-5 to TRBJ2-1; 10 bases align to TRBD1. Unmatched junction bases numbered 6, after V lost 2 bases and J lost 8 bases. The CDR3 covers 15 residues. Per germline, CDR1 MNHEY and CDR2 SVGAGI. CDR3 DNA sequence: TGTGCCAGCAGTTACCGGGACAGGGGTCGGTATGAGCAGTTCTTC. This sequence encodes CASSYRDRGRYEQFF.

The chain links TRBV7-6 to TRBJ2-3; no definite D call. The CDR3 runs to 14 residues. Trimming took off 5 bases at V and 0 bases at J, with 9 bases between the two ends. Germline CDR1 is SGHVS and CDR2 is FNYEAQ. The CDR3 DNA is TGTGCCAGCAGCGACCTGATTAGCACAGATACGCAGTATTTT. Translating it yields CASSDLISTDTQYF. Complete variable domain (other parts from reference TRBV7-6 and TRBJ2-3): GAGVSQSPRYKVTKRGQDVALRCDPISGHVSLYWYRQALGQGPEFLTYFNYEAQQDKSGLPNDRFSAERPEGSISTLTIQRTEQRDSAMYRCASSDLISTDTQYFGPGTRLTVL.

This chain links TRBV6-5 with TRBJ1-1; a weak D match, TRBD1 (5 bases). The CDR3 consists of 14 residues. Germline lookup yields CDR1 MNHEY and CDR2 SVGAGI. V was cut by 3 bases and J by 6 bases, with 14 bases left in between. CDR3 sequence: CASSYGTRGAEAFF. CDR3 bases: TGTGCCAGCAGTTATGGGACCCGGGGGGCTGAAGCTTTCTTT.

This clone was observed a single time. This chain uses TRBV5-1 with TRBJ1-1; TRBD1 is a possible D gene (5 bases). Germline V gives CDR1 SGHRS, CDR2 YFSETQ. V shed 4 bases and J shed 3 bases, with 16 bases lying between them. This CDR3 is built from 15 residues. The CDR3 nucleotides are TGCGCCAGCAGCCCGCGGGCAGCGGGGGACACTGAAGCTTTCTTT. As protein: CASSPRAAGDTEAFF. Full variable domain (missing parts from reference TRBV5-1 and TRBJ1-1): KAGVTQTPRYLIKTRGQQVTLSCSPISGHRSVSWYQQTPGQGLQFLFEYFSETQRNKGNFPGRFSGRQFSNSRSEMNVSTLELGDSALYLCASSPRAAGDTEAFFGQGTRLTVV.

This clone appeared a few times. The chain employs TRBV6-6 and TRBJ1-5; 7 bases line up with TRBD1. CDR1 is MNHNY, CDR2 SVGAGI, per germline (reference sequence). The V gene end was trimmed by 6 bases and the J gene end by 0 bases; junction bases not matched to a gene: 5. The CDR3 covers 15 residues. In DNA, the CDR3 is TGTGCCAGCAGGGCAGGGGGGTATAGCAATCAGCCCCAGCATTTT. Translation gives CASRAGGYSNQPQHF.

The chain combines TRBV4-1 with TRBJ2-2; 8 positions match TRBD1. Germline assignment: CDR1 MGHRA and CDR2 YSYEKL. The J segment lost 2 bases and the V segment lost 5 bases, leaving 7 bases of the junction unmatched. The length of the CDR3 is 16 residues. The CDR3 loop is CASSSRTGRNTGELFF. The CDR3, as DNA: TGCGCCAGCAGCTCAAGGACAGGGCGAAACACCGGGGAGCTGTTTTTT.

As DNA, the CDR3 is TGCGCCAGCAGTCAATACCCTCATAGGCGTGACTATGGCTACACCTTC. Translating it yields CASSQYPHRRDYGYTF. This rearrangement joins TRBV23-1 to TRBJ1-2, with D unresolved. TRBV23-1 is an open reading frame, and its role is uncertain. The CDR3 runs to 16 residues. V was trimmed by 1 base and J by 3 bases, leaving 15 bases between them.

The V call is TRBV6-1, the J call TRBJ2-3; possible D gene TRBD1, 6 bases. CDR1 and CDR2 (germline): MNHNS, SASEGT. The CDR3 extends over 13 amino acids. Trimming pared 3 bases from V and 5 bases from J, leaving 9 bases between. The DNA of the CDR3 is TGTGCCAGCAGTGAGAACAGGGTAGATACGCAGTATTTT. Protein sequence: CASSENRVDTQYF.

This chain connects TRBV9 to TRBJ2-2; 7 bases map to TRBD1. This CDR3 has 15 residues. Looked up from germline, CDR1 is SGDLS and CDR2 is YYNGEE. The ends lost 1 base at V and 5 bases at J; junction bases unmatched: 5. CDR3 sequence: CASSVPRQGTGELFF. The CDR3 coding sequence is TGTGCCAGCAGCGTACCCCGACAGGGAACCGGGGAGCTGTTTTTT.

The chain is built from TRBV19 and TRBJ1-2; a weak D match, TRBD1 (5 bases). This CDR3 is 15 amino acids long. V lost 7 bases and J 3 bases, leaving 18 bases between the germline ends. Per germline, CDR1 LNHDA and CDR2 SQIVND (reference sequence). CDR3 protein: CASNHPTGRYYGYTF. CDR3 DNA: TGTGCCAGTAACCACCCTACGGGACGGTACTATGGCTACACCTTC.

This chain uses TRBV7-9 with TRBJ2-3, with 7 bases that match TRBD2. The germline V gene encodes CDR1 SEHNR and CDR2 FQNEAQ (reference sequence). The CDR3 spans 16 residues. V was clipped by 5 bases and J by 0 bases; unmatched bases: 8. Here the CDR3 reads CASSKLAFTSTDTQYF. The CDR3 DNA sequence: TGTGCCAGCAGCAAACTAGCGTTTACTAGCACAGATACGCAGTATTTT.

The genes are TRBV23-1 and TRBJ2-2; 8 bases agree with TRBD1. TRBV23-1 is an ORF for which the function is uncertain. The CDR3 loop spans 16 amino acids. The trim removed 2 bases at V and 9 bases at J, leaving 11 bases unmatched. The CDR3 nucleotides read TGCGCCAGCAGTCAAGGCCCGGGACAGGTGGCCCGGGAGCTGTTTTTT. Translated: CASSQGPGQVARELFF.

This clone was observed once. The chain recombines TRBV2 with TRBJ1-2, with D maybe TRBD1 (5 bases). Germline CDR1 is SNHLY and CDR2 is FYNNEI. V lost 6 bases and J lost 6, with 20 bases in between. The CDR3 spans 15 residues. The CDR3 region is CASREWSGRRDGYTF. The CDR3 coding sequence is TGTGCCAGCAGAGAATGGTCAGGGCGAAGGGATGGCTACACCTTC.

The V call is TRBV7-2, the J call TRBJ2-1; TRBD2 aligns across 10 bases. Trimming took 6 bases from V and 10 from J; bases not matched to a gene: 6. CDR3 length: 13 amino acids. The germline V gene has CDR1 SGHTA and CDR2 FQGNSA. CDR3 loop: CASSQGLANEQFF. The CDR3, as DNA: TGTGCCAGCAGTCAGGGACTAGCGAACGAGCAGTTCTTC.

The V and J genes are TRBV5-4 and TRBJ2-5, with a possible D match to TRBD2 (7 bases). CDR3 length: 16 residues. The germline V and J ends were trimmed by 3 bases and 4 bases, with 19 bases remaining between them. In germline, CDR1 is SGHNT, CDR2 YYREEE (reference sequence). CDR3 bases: TGTGCCAGCAGCTCCCCAGAGGGGGGGAGGGGAGAGACCCAGTACTTC. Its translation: CASSSPEGGRGETQYF.

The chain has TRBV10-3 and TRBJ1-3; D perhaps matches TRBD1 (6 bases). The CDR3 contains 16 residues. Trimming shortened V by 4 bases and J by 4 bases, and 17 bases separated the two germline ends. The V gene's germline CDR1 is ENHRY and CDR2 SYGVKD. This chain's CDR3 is CAISGPRGSRGNTIYF. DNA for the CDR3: TGTGCCATCAGTGGCCCCAGGGGCTCGCGAGGAAACACCATATATTTT.

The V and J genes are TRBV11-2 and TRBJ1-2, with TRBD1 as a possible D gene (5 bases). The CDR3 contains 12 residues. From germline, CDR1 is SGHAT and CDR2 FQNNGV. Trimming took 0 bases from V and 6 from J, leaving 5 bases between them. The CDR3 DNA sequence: TGTGCCAGCAGCTTAGAAGGGGATGGCTACACCTTC. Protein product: CASSLEGDGYTF.

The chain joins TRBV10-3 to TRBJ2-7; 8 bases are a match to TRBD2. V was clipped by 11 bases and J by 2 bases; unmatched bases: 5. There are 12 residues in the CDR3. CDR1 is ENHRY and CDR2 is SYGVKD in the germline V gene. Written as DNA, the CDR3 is TGTGCCGCCGGGGGGGCGGCCTACGAGCAGTACTTC. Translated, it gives CAAGGAAYEQYF.

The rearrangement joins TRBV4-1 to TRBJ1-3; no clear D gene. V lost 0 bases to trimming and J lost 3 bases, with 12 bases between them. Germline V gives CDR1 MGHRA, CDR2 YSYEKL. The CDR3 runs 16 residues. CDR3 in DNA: TGCGCCAGCAGCCAAGAAGGTCTGGTCGGTGGAAACACCATATATTTT. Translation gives CASSQEGLVGGNTIYF.

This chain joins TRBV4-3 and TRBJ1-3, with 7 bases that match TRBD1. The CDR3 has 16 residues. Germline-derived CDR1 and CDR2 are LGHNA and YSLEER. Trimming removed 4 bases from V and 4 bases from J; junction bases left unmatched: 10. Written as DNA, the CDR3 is TGCGCCAGCAGCCGCGGATCCCCGGGACAGGGAAACACCATATATTTT. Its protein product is CASSRGSPGQGNTIYF.